One sample yielded the 7 T cell receptor beta chains listed below, sequenced in a study of blood T cell repertoires in COVID-19. Only in-frame clones appear in the TCRdb table, and some are missing; sequencing was by immunoSEQ multiplex PCR. Of nearly 300,000 clones in the sample, around 92% were seen once. The sample comprised PBMCs or T cells enriched from blood (not recorded which). The receptor source for this set is a woman aged 45-59 years who had been exposed to COVID-19.

The V and J genes are TRBV5-4 and TRBJ1-2; the match to TRBD1 covers 8 bases. In germline, CDR1 is SGHNT, CDR2 YYREEE (reference sequence). This CDR3 contains 15 residues. The J segment lost 3 bases and the V segment lost 4 bases, leaving 8 bases of the junction unmatched. The CDR3 sequence: CASSLQGAQYYGYTF. The CDR3 bases are TGTGCCAGCAGCCTTCAGGGGGCTCAATACTATGGCTACACCTTC.

The table lists this clone with a count of one. The chain couples TRBV9 to TRBJ1-4, with D possibly being TRBD1 (6 bases). Looked up from germline, CDR1 is SGDLS and CDR2 is YYNGEE. This CDR3 region has 15 residues. The V end lost 0 bases, the J end lost 4 bases, and 10 bases lay between the germline ends. The CDR3 spells CASSVGTGYNEKLFF. The CDR3 DNA is TGTGCCAGCAGCGTAGGAACAGGGTATAATGAAAAACTGTTTTTT.

The rearrangement joins TRBV18 to TRBJ1-1; D ambiguous. V lost 4 bases and J lost 7, with 7 bases in between. CDR3 length: 11 amino acids. From germline, CDR1 is KGHSH and CDR2 LQKENI. In DNA form, the CDR3 reads TGTGCCAGCTCACTGAGAAATGAAGCTTTCTTT. Its protein product is CASSLRNEAFF.

CDR3 sequence: CASRPPGHPSGANVLTF. The CDR3 DNA reads TGTGCCAGCAGACCTCCGGGACACCCCTCTGGGGCCAACGTCCTGACTTTC. The chain employs TRBV27 and TRBJ2-6; tentative D call: TRBD1 (6 bases). Trimming took off 6 bases at V and 0 bases at J, with 15 bases between the two ends. This CDR3 contains 17 residues. Germline V CDR1 and CDR2: MNHEY, SMNVEV (reference sequence).

The chain carries TRBV1 and TRBJ1-1; the D call of TRBD1 is as the table states it, not checked on the DNA. TRBV1 is marked as a pseudogene. CDR3 length equals 17 residues. As DNA, the CDR3 is TGCACCAGCAGCCTCCAGGCGGACAGGGTGAGGAACACTGAAGCTTTCTTT. It is translated as CTSSLQADRVRNTEAFF.

The chain carries TRBV5-1 and TRBJ1-4, with 9 bases fitting TRBD1. The CDR3 has 15 amino acids. With V trimmed by 3 bases and J by 5 bases, 5 bases remained unmatched. Germline V gene sequence: CDR1 SGHRS, CDR2 YFSETQ. In DNA, the CDR3 is TGCGCCAGCAGCTGGGGGACAGGGCCGAATGAAAAACTGTTTTTT. Protein: CASSWGTGPNEKLFF.

In its sample, this clone was seen once. The chain links TRBV20-1 to TRBJ1-5; D is possibly TRBD1 (6 bases). Trimming cost V 3 bases and J 4 bases, with 13 bases left between them. The CDR3 spans 14 residues. Germline V lookup: CDR1 DFQATT, CDR2 SNEGSKA (reference sequence). CDR3 residues: CSASMGAGNQPQHF. CDR3 DNA: TGCAGTGCTAGTATGGGGGCGGGTAATCAGCCCCAGCATTTT.